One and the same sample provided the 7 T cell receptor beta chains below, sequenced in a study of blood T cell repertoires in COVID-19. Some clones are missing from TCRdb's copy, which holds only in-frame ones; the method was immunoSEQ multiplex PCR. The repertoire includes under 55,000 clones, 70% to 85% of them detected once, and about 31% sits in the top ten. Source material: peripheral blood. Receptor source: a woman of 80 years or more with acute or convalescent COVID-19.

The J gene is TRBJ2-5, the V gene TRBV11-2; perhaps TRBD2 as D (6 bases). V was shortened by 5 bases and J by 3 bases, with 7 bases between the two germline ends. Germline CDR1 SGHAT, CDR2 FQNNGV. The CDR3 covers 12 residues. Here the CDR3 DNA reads TGTGCCAGCAGCCCGGGGGAAGAGACCCAGTACTTC. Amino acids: CASSPGEETQYF. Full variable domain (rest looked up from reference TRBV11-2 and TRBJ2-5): EAGVAQSPRYKIIEKRQSVAFWCNPISGHATLYWYQQILGQGPKLLIQFQNNGVVDDSQLPKDRFSAERLKGVDSTLKIQPAKLEDSAVYLCASSPGEETQYFGPGTRLLVL.

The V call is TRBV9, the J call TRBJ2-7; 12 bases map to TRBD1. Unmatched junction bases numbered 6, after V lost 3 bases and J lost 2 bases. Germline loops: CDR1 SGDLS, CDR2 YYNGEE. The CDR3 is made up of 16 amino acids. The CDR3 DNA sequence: TGTGCCAGCAGCGCCGGGACAGGGGGCGCCGCCTACGAGCAGTACTTC. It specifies CASSAGTGGAAYEQYF. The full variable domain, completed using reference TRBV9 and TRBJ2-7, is DSGVTQTPKHLITATGQRVTLRCSPRSGDLSVYWYQQSLDQGLQFLIQYYNGEERAKGNILERFSAQQFPDLHSELNLSSLELGDSALYFCASSAGTGGAAYEQYFGPGTRLTVT.

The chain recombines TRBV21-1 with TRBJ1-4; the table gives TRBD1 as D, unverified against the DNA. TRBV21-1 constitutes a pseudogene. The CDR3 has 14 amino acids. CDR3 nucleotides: TGTGCCAGCCGCCTGACAGGCCCCTTTGAAAAACTGTTTTTT. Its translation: CASRLTGPFEKLFF.

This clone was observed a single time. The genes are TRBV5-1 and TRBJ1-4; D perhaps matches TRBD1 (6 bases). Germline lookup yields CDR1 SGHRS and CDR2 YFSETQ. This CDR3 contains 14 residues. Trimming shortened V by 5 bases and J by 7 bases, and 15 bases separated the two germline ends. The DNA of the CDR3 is TGCGCCAGCAGAAATAGCGGGGGCCTTGAAAAACTGTTTTTT. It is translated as CASRNSGGLEKLFF.

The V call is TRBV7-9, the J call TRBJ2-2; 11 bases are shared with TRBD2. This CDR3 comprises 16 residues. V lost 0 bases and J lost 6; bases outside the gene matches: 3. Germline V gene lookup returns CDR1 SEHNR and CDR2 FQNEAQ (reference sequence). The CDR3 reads CASSLAGTSGSGELFF. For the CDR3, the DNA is TGTGCCAGCAGCTTAGCGGGGACTAGCGGATCCGGGGAGCTGTTTTTT.

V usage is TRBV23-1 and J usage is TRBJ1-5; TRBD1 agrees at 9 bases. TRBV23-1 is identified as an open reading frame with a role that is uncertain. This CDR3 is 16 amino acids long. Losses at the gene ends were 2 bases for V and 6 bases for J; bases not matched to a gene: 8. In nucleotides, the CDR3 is TGCGCCAGCAGTCAACGTGACAGGGGGATTGGTCAGCCCCAGCATTTT. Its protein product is CASSQRDRGIGQPQHF.

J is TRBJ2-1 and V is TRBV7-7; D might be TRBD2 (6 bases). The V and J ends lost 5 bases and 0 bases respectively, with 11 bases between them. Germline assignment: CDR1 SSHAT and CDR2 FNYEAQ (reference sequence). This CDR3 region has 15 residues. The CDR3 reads CASSPGGSSYNEQFF. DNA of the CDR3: TGTGCCAGCAGCCCTGGGGGGAGCTCCTACAATGAGCAGTTCTTC.